This T cell receptor (beta chain) was identified in a study of T cells in Graves' hyperthyroidism and ophthalmopathy. Overall study results and limits: The model foresaw ophthalmopathy a median around seven months prior to onset.

This CDR3 spans 19 amino acids. Regions amplified from RNA transcripts were the TCR beta CDR3 regions. The study used the HTBI primer set for a first-round RT-PCR of the TCR CDR3. Via MiXCR, TCRdb re-called the multiplex PCR reads, giving one row per CDR3 protein. The table records about 840,000 distinct CDR3 sequences, 35% to 45% of them present only once. Diagnostic assessment was based on clinical symptoms, serum thyroxine and TRAb, thyroid ultrasound and orbital computed tomography. In the case of this clonotype: Its specificity is not known.

The specimen sequenced was blood. This chain joins TRBV21-1 and TRBJ2-7; TRBD2, the D gene given by the table, was not confirmed from the DNA. TRBV21-1 represents a pseudogene. This receptor was identified in a man aged 18 to 30 with Graves' hyperthyroidism. This CDR3 reads CASSGTTSEKSRWAYEQYF. As DNA, the CDR3 is TGTGCCAGCAGTGGTACGACTAGCGAGAAGTCGCGTTGGGCCTACGAGCAGTACTTC.